A single sample gave rise to the 17 T cell receptor beta chains below, sequenced in a study of patients and donors after allogeneic stem cell transplantation. A single record per CDR3 protein comes from TCRdb applying MiXCR to the RT-PCR reads. The table shows 800,000 to 1,000,000 distinct CDR3 sequences, with around 17% occurring only once. The specimen was blood, either unsorted or a sorted T cell fraction (not recorded which). Every receptor here comes from a human donor who was either an allogeneic HSCT recipient or a stem cell or donor lymphocyte infusion donor (not recorded which). It is not recorded whose cells these are; they may come from a transplant donor.

The J gene is TRBJ1-4, the V gene TRBV4-1; D ambiguous. This CDR3 comprises 15 residues. Trimming removed 3 bases at V and 5 bases at J, with 13 bases between. Germline CDR1 reads MGHRA; CDR2 reads YSYEKL. The CDR3 sequence: CASSQGRVSNEKLFF. CDR3 in DNA: TGCGCCAGCAGCCAGGGTCGGGTCAGCAATGAAAAACTGTTTTTT.

In this sample, this clonotype turned up many times. The rearrangement links TRBV12-3 or TRBV12-4 to TRBJ1-1; D possibly corresponds to TRBD1 (6 bases). The CDR3 is made up of 14 amino acids. With 1 base removed from V and 3 bases from J, the gap between germline ends came to 9 bases. CDR3 coding DNA: TGTGCCAGCAGTTTAGGGGGGCGCGACACTGAAGCTTTCTTT. It specifies CASSLGGRDTEAFF.

The genes are TRBV20-1 and TRBJ1-5, with D perhaps matching TRBD1 (5 bases). The CDR3 extends over 16 amino acids. In germline, CDR1 is DFQATT, CDR2 SNEGSKA (reference sequence). V was shortened by 3 bases and J by 5 bases, with 20 bases between the two germline ends. The DNA of the CDR3 is TGCAGTGCTAGTCTCCTAGGGAGGACGGGGGATCAGCCCCAGCATTTT. Translating gives CSASLLGRTGDQPQHF.

CDR3 region: CASSPRTSTGVYEQYF. CDR3 DNA sequence: TGTGCCAGCAGCCCTAGAACCTCGACAGGGGTGTACGAGCAGTACTTC. The chain links TRBV7-9 to TRBJ2-7; 8 nucleotides align to TRBD1. The V gene end was trimmed by 5 bases and the J gene end by 4 bases; junction bases not matched to a gene: 13. The CDR3 loop spans 16 amino acids. Germline V gene sequence: CDR1 SEHNR, CDR2 FQNEAQ (reference sequence).

The chain links TRBV6-5 to TRBJ1-2, with 7 bases aligning to TRBD1. This CDR3 spans 17 amino acids. V lost 0 bases, J lost 0 bases, and 7 bases stayed unmatched. Looked up from germline, CDR1 is MNHEY and CDR2 is SVGAGI. This CDR3 is CASSYSTGTAANYGYTF. The CDR3 DNA reads as TGTGCCAGCAGTTACTCGACGGGGACAGCGGCTAACTATGGCTACACCTTC.

The chain recombines TRBV9 with TRBJ2-1, with TRBD1 matching 8 bases. CDR3 length: 16 amino acids. Unmatched junction bases numbered 7, after V lost 3 bases and J lost 2 bases. Germline CDR1 is SGDLS and CDR2 is YYNGEE. The CDR3 reads CASSERQGLTYNEQFF. DNA of the CDR3: TGTGCCAGCAGCGAACGACAGGGGCTGACCTACAATGAGCAGTTCTTC.

This chain uses TRBV15 with TRBJ1-4; no definite D call. With 0 bases removed from V and 8 bases from J, the gap between germline ends came to 10 bases. Germline V gene sequence: CDR1 LNHNV, CDR2 YYDKDF (reference sequence). The length of the CDR3 is 14 residues. The CDR3 sequence: CATSRDRGFEKLFF. CDR3 DNA: TGTGCCACCAGCAGAGATCGGGGTTTCGAAAAACTGTTTTTT.

This sequence joins TRBV29-1 and TRBJ2-3; no clear D. With 3 bases removed from V and 0 bases from J, the gap between germline ends came to 7 bases. The CDR3 spans 13 residues. Per the germline V gene, CDR1 is SQVTM and CDR2 is ANQGSEA. DNA of the CDR3: TGCAGCGTTGACACTTATAGCACAGATACGCAGTATTTT. Encoded protein: CSVDTYSTDTQYF.

The chain recombines TRBV30 with TRBJ1-5; 9 bases map to TRBD1. V was clipped by 3 bases and J by 5 bases; unmatched bases: 5. CDR1 and CDR2 (germline): GTSNPN, SVGIG (reference sequence). The CDR3 is 14 residues long. The DNA of the CDR3 is TGTGCCTGGAGCGCAGGACAGGGGTATCAGCCCCAGCATTTT. Translated, it gives CAWSAGQGYQPQHF.

This clonotype was recorded a few times. The V and J genes are TRBV30 and TRBJ2-7; 8 bases are shared with TRBD1. CDR3 length: 13 residues. V gave up 2 bases and J gave up 2 bases; unmatched junction bases: 2. Per germline, CDR1 GTSNPN and CDR2 SVGIG (reference sequence). In nucleotides, the CDR3 is TGTGCCTGGAGTTCGGGACAGGCCTACGAGCAGTACTTC. As protein: CAWSSGQAYEQYF. Supplemented by reference TRBV30 and TRBJ2-7, the full variable domain reads SQTIHQWPATLVQPVGSPLSLECTVEGTSNPNLYWYRQAAGRGLQLLFYSVGIGQISSEVPQNLSASRPQDRQFILSSKKLLLSDSGFYLCAWSSGQAYEQYFGPGTRLTVT.

There are a few counts of this clonotype. CDR3 sequence (DNA): TGTGCCAGCAGTGGGCTGGGGGGAGTAGCCACTGAAGCTTTCTTT. This encodes CASSGLGGVATEAFF. The chain joins TRBV2 to TRBJ1-1; TRBD1 might be the D (5 bases). Germline CDR1 and CDR2: SNHLY and FYNNEI. V gave up 4 bases and J gave up 4 bases, with 16 bases separating them. This CDR3 contains 15 residues.

Only a few counts were recorded for this clonotype. The CDR3 protein is CAISDAASGLAGIYEQYF. The CDR3 coding sequence is TGTGCCATCAGTGATGCGGCGAGTGGGCTAGCGGGGATCTACGAGCAGTACTTC. This chain connects TRBV10-3 to TRBJ2-7; 9 positions agree with TRBD2. V lost 3 bases and J lost 3; bases outside the gene matches: 15. Germline V gives CDR1 ENHRY, CDR2 SYGVKD. The CDR3 covers 18 residues.

In its sample, this clonotype was seen many times. The rearrangement links TRBV12-3 or TRBV12-4 to TRBJ2-7; 8 positions agree with TRBD2. The junction had 5 bases not matched to a gene; V was cut back by 6 bases and J by 4 bases. CDR3 length: 13 amino acids. In nucleotides, the CDR3 is TGTGCCAGCAGGGGGACTAGTCCTTACGAGCAGTACTTC. It translates to CASRGTSPYEQYF.

The V gene is TRBV9, the J gene TRBJ2-5; D ambiguous. Per the germline V gene, CDR1 is SGDLS and CDR2 is YYNGEE. The CDR3 loop spans 13 amino acids. Trimming took off 1 base at V and 7 bases at J, with 11 bases between the two ends. The CDR3, as DNA: TGTGCCAGCAGCGTACTTGGGTATGGGACCCAGTACTTC. Translation: CASSVLGYGTQYF.

This rearrangement joins TRBV11-2 to TRBJ2-1; no clear D gene. The V end lost 0 bases, the J end lost 7 bases, and 7 bases lay between the germline ends. Germline V gene lookup returns CDR1 SGHAT and CDR2 FQNNGV. This CDR3 is built from 13 residues. The CDR3 DNA reads TGTGCCAGCAGCTTAGAGTTTAGTAATGAGCAGTTCTTC. Its translation: CASSLEFSNEQFF.

About this clonotype itself: One end of the junction varies from germline; a read error may be responsible. The chain links TRBV25-1 to TRBJ2-5; the match to TRBD2 covers 9 bases. Germline loops: CDR1 MGHDK, CDR2 SYGVNS. The CDR3 runs to 16 residues. The CDR3 protein is CASSEYGGRDQETQYF. For the CDR3, the DNA is TGTGCCAGCAGTGAATATGGCGGGAGGGACCAGGAGACCCAGTACTTC.

This clonotype was counted ten times or more. This chain joins TRBV29-1 and TRBJ1-4; tentative D call: TRBD1 (5 bases). This CDR3 is 13 amino acids long. Deletions cut 4 bases from V and 5 bases from J, with 11 bases between. Per germline, CDR1 SQVTM and CDR2 ANQGSEA. The CDR3 nucleotides are TGCAGCGTTGGGACAAGGGGAAATGAAAAACTGTTTTTT. It encodes CSVGTRGNEKLFF.